One sample yielded the 4 T cell receptor beta chains listed below, sequenced in a study of blood T cells in healthy people across ages. Through a sample-barcoded 5' primer and a J-beta primer mix, a second PCR was run for roughly 6 to 12 cycles. TCRdb independently ran MiXCR on the 5' RACE reads; one entry per CDR3 protein. The table lists more than 1 million distinct CDR3 sequences, around 43% of them singletons. Sequencing used blood. Every receptor here comes from a woman in her sixties in good health.

In its sample, this clonotype was seen a few times. The gene calls are TRBV5-1 and TRBJ1-1; 8 bases are a match to TRBD1. J lost 11 bases, V lost 0 bases, and 6 bases had no gene match. In germline, CDR1 is SGHRS, CDR2 YFSETQ. The CDR3 runs to 13 residues. CDR3 in DNA: TGCGCCAGCAGCTTGGAGGCGACAGGGGAGGCTTTCTTT. It is translated as CASSLEATGEAFF.

Details on this clonotype: An end of the junction differs from the germline gene, which may be a read error. The chain employs TRBV6-2 or TRBV6-3 and TRBJ2-1; 12 bases fit TRBD2. CDR3 length: 17 residues. The germline V gene has CDR1 MNHEY and CDR2 SVGEGT. The CDR3 region has the DNA TGTGCCAGCAGTCCGGGTAGGACTAGCGGGACCTACAATGAGCAGTTTTTC. This translates into CASSPGRTSGTYNEQFF.

This chain joins TRBV15 and TRBJ2-4, with D possibly being TRBD1 (5 bases). The V end was cut by 0 bases, the J end by 6 bases, with 9 bases between. Per the germline V gene, CDR1 is LNHNV and CDR2 is YYDKDF (reference sequence). This CDR3 has 14 residues. DNA of the CDR3: TGTGCCACCAGCAGAGAGTCAGGGTTAAACATTCAGTACTTC. Translating it yields CATSRESGLNIQYF. Filled out from reference TRBV15 and TRBJ2-4, the complete variable domain reads DAMVIQNPRYQVTQFGKPVTLSCSQTLNHNVMYWYQQKSSQAPKLLFHYYDKDFNNEADTPDNFQSRRPNTSFCFLDIRSPGLGDTAMYLCATSRESGLNIQYFGAGTRLSVL.

Details on this clonotype: It may be a read error: a sequence one base away is much more abundant. The gene calls are TRBV29-1 and TRBJ2-1, with 8 bases identical to TRBD2. The junction had 3 bases not matched to a gene; V was cut back by 4 bases and J by 7 bases. CDR3 size: 12 residues. Germline-derived CDR1 and CDR2 are SQVTM and ANQGSEA. CDR3 sequence reads: CSVVPSGNEQFF. The CDR3 bases are TGCAGCGTTGTTCCTAGCGGGAATGAGCAGTTCTTC.